Here is one T cell receptor beta chain with its context. This CDR3 has 13 residues. V shed 5 bases, J shed 9 bases, and the junction held 6 bases outside the gene matches. Germline-derived CDR1 and CDR2 are LNHDA and SQIVND (reference sequence). Produced via immunoSEQ multiplex PCR; TCRdb's table is partial and in-frame only. The sample has around 120,000 clones, more than 85% seen once. These data come from a study of control samples from healthy donors and cancer patients. This chain uses TRBV19 with TRBJ2-1, with 8 bases fitting TRBD2. The source material was blood. The receptor was derived from a woman aged 18-35 years in good health. As DNA, the CDR3 is TGTGCCAGTAGTCCCCGGACTAGCATTGAGCAGTTCTTC. Protein sequence: CASSPRTSIEQFF. The full variable domain, completed using reference TRBV19 and TRBJ2-1, is DGGITQSPKYLFRKEGQNVTLSCEQNLNHDAMYWYRQDPGQGLRLIYYSQIVNDFQKGDIAEGYSVSREKKESFPLTVTSAQKNPTAFYLCASSPRTSIEQFFGPGTRLTVL.